This TCR beta chain was retrieved from a study of cytomegalovirus exposure and HLA in healthy donors (dated by TCRdb to between 2016 and 2019). Background for the entire study: In an earlier analysis of roughly 500 of the donors, approximately 300 Gb of sequence data and some 120 million unique TCR beta sequences from about 179 million T cells were reported. Roughly 300 gigabases of sequencing data and 70 million to 100 million unique TCR sequences made up an early release that covered several hundred HLA-typed donors. The genetic ancestry cluster associated with self-reported Caucasian donors included 70% to 85% of the roughly 400 genotyped donors. The study aimed to test whether signatures of past pathogen exposure could be identified by cataloging public T cell receptors. The study used immunosequencing to profile the T cell repertoires of approximately 650 subjects and linked those repertoires to cytomegalovirus serostatus. Along with the approximately 650-subject first cohort, a separate validation cohort of over 90 different subjects was used. To predict cytomegalovirus infection status, the study combined high-throughput TCR immunosequencing, statistical association of individual TCRs with disease status, and machine learning. To study patterns of TCR occurrence, a later analysis re-analyzed previously published TCR beta repertoires from around 670 donors and added high-resolution HLA genotyping. Rather than using new phenotypic data, the later analysis identified candidate immune exposures from TCR beta sequences and from how often those sequences occurred across donors. In an earlier analysis of a few hundred of the donors, high-throughput TCR beta sequencing was used to judge whether each TCR beta V gene segment behaved as functional or pseudogenic. Donor age, sex, ethnicity and CMV serostatus were compiled alongside the repertoire data. A later genetic analysis took genome-wide SNP genotypes for about 55% of the roughly 670 donors and used that subset as a discovery cohort. Every repertoire in the discovery cohort had been generated on one and the same sequencing platform. HLA typing included class I and class II loci at four-digit resolution. The number of donors typed differed by locus, with roughly 629-640 for A, B, C, DRB1 and DQB1, roughly 520 for DQA1, about 610 for DPA1, and some 450 for DPB1. Because of strong linkage in the cohort, 4 to 6 DR-DQ haplotypes were treated as single units for association and clustering. Among 398 genotyped donors of the cohort, an average of roughly 230,000 unique TCR beta nucleotide sequences was sequenced per donor, of which 15% to 20% were non-productive.

In total, fewer than 750 healthy bone marrow donors made up the cohort. All cohort members were sampled while nominally healthy, although unrecorded immune exposures were likely present. The donor tested CMV seropositive, placing the donor among the roughly 270 seropositive members of the cohort. Every donor gave a peripheral blood sample, and the peripheral blood mononuclear cells from that sample were used for TCR beta sequencing. Genomic DNA extraction from the blood cell samples was performed with the Qiagen DNeasy Blood Extraction Kit. From cysteine to phenylalanine, the CDR3 is 16 amino acids long. The read is trimmed to its CDR3 DNA, 48 bases read in frame from base 1. From the germline V gene, CDR1 is SGHVS and CDR2 is FQNEAQ. V loses 2 bases at its end and J loses 5 bases; junction bases beyond the gene matches: 7. A few counts support this clone. Its cognate antigen has yet to be identified. Nothing much larger sits one base from this clone, and base qualities are not available.

Results the study describes overall, beyond this receptor: Most CMV-associated TCR beta chains appeared to be HLA-restricted in a later analysis, and the HLA associations seemed to be driven largely by CMV exposure. Correlated functional status among segregating V segments might reflect linkage disequilibrium, but an unknown experimental factor could not be ruled out. In an earlier analysis of 587 of the donors, most TCR beta V segments appeared in productive rearrangements about 90% or about 30% of the time, broadly matching IMGT annotations. The presence/absence analyses assumed that sequencing depth was roughly uniform across donors, and that assumption may not be true. A later analysis found that TCR association rates varied across HLA loci, with DRB1 alleles showing the most associated TCRs and HLA-C alleles the fewest. The earlier analysis of fewer than 750 of the donors excluded 15 to 20 rarely observed V segments, including chromosome 9 orphons, because counts were too low. Some IMGT-functional V segments, including TRBV6-2 and TRBV6-3, could not be told apart with the 87-base-pair reads, so those segments were excluded. CMV serostatus was the only immune exposure information available for the cohort. The study gave a list of 150 to 200 TCR beta chains associated with cytomegalovirus. According to a later genetic analysis, donors in an Asian-associated ancestry cluster had fewer N-insertions in productive TCRs than the roughly 660-donor mean. A further reported finding was that TCR beta sequences accurately predicted the HLA-A and HLA-B alleles for most subjects in the first cohort. A cluster of highly shared sequence variants was judged likely to be a technical artifact of the sequencing pipeline. Most TCR sequences were observed very rarely across donors, whereas some public TCRs were present in many individuals. According to the authors, the approach could potentially be generalized to other disease states and immunological phenotypes. When HLA alleles, especially DR and DQ, strongly co-occurred, attributing TCR associations to individual alleles was difficult. In a later analysis, HLA-associated TCR beta chains were found to be more clonally expanded and to have lower generation probabilities than equally common non-associated chains. The classifier was reported to diagnose cytomegalovirus status with high specificity and sensitivity in both the original and validation cohorts. HLA typing was unavailable for some donors at each locus, so association tests used only the typed subset. Three of the identified cytomegalovirus-associated TCR beta chains were confirmed in vitro to be specific for cytomegalovirus antigens. In this cohort, only TCR beta chains were sequenced, and detectable features were limited by the absence of alpha or paired-chain data. In a later analysis, several top co-occurrence clusters were reported to appear linked to parvovirus B19, influenza, CMV and Epstein-Barr virus. In a later analysis, 15,000 to 20,000 TCR beta sequences were associated with specific HLA alleles at a false discovery rate of 0.05. In a later genetic analysis, a missense DCLRE1C variant was associated with V-gene and J-gene trimming of TCR beta chains, and the association was replicated in an independent cohort.

Libraries came from the immunoSEQ multiplex PCR assay. The multiplex PCR relied on a mix of 60 forward primers for TCR Vbeta segments and 13 reverse primers for TCR Jbeta segments. A multiplex PCR assay on genomic DNA amplified the CDR3 region of rearranged TCR beta genes. The Illumina HiSeq System was used to sequence the amplified TCR beta libraries as 87-base-pair reads. For the original study's pipeline: In a later analysis, tens of millions of unique TCR beta chains were counted across the 500 to 850 repertoires, and roughly 10 million of these chains were shared by at least two donors. A nearest-neighbor algorithm error-corrected the raw reads and collapsed the reads into unique sequences, merging closely related sequences to remove PCR and sequencing errors. CDR3 sequences were aligned to IMGT reference sequences to assign V, D and J gene segments. Each retained sequence needed at least a six-nucleotide match to both a V gene segment and a J gene segment. A rearrangement was called productive if the CDR3 had no stop codons and remained in frame with V and J, and every other rearrangement was called non-productive. Following IMGT convention, CDR3 was defined as the stretch from the second conserved V-encoded cysteine to the conserved J-encoded phenylalanine. In an earlier analysis of just under 600 of the donors, sequences lacking an unambiguous match to a single V gene segment were excluded. An earlier analysis of several hundred of the donors classified V segments as functional when productive rearrangements were above 56.7% and as segregating when the standard deviation between donors was above 5%. To diagnose cytomegalovirus status from the catalog of TCR beta chain sequences, a statistical classification framework was built. In a later analysis, TCR nucleotide sequences were compared against IMGT/GENE-DB human TR gene sequences so that V and J genes could be assigned. Using the TCRdist pipeline, a later analysis assigned CDR3 sequences along with most-parsimonious VDJ recombination scenarios. A later analysis defined each TCR beta chain by its CDR3 amino acid sequence plus V-gene family, and excluded reads lacking a unique V-gene family. To address suspected cross-contamination and a sequencing artifact, a later analysis removed 592 highly shared, low-generation-probability nucleotide sequences. For each public chain, a later analysis derived a clonal expansion index from normalized ranks of inferred template counts within each repertoire. Generation probabilities in a later analysis came from a VDJ recombination model fitted to out-of-frame rearrangements, and those results were checked against IGoR. A later analysis scored TCR-TCR, TCR-HLA and TCR-CMV co-occurrence with hypergeometric tests, applying a repertoire-size bias correction to TCR pairs. False discovery rates were estimated in a later analysis by permuting HLA or CMV assignments 20 times. In a later analysis, co-occurring TCRs were grouped using DBSCAN, and TCRdist sequence similarity was added for clustering within HLA-allele-positive subsets. Repertoires with fewer than 30,000 or more than 120,000 public chains were left out of co-occurrence clustering, as were about five repertoires with anomalous nucleotide sharing. In its TCRdb copy, this immuneACCESS table keeps in-frame sequences only and misses some clones. Where compared with another copy, unresolved V genes explain less than half of these, and the others have no known cause. That table gives V, J and clone size, and the DNA gave D and trimming. The sample profile shows about 31,000 clones; 65% to 75% of them were found once. The ten most abundant clones make up around 23% of the sample.

The rearranged segments are TRBV7-8 and TRBJ2-1; TRBD2 agrees with 9 junctional bases. This receptor was taken from a man between 45 and 60 years old in good health and CMV-seropositive. Sequenced sample: PBMCs. CDR3 reads: CASSLSAGGYNNEQFF. The nucleotides read TGTGCCAGCAGCTTAAGTGCGGGAGGGTATAACAATGAGCAGTTCTTC.